These 27 T cell receptor beta chains came from one sample sequenced in a study of blood T cell repertoires in COVID-19 (dated by TCRdb to 2019 to 2021). Library method: the immunoSEQ multiplex PCR assay. Here the immuneACCESS table is served through TCRdb, limited to in-frame sequences with V and J called. Missing clones are a known gap in these copies; in checked studies unresolved V genes cover under half, and the rest lacks a known reason. The sample table lists some 74,000 clones, 70% to 80% of them with a count of one. Of the sample, more than 10% falls within the top ten clones. Sample: peripheral blood. All receptors come from a human donor in a cohort sampled during active COVID-19.

The chain links TRBV7-2 to TRBJ2-1; D is uncertain. The V end was cut by 1 base, the J end by 4 bases, with 11 bases between. The CDR3 is 15 amino acids. Germline assignment: CDR1 SGHTA and CDR2 FQGNSA. CDR3 nucleotide sequence: TGTGCCAGCAGCTTAGGGTACACCCCTTACAATGAGCAGTTCTTC. It is translated as CASSLGYTPYNEQFF.

The chain joins TRBV7-8 to TRBJ2-7, with 7 bases matching TRBD1. This CDR3 contains 14 residues. The V gene's germline CDR1 is SGHVS and CDR2 FQNEAQ. J lost 9 bases, V lost 1 base, and 9 bases had no gene match. The DNA for the CDR3 is TGTGCCAGCAGCTTAGAGGGACAGTTAATACCGCAGTACTTC. Its protein product is CASSLEGQLIPQYF.

CDR3 sequence reads: CASSEGRDFYEQYV. The CDR3 DNA is TGTGCCAGCAGTGAGGGCAGGGATTTCTACGAGCAGTACGTC. The V gene is TRBV2, the J gene TRBJ2-7; D might be TRBD1 (5 bases). The V gene's germline CDR1 is SNHLY and CDR2 FYNNEI. The CDR3 length is 14 residues. V lost 3 bases to trimming and J lost 3 bases, with 12 bases between them.

The count of this clone is one. The chain combines TRBV4-3 with TRBJ2-1; 9 bases are shared with TRBD2. Germline loops: CDR1 LGHNA, CDR2 YSLEER. The CDR3 extends over 15 amino acids. Unmatched junction bases numbered 9, after V lost 4 bases and J lost 8 bases. The CDR3 loop reads CASSPSAGGKDEQFF. The CDR3 DNA reads TGCGCCAGCAGCCCCTCAGCGGGGGGAAAGGATGAGCAGTTCTTC.

The chain recombines TRBV7-2 with TRBJ2-5; D possibly corresponds to TRBD1 (6 bases). The CDR3 has 14 amino acids. V was cut by 5 bases and J by 2 bases, with 12 bases left in between. Germline CDR1 SGHTA, CDR2 FQGNSA. The CDR3 nucleotides read TGTGCCAGCAGCCTAATGACAGGACAAGAGACCCAGTACTTC. Amino acid sequence: CASSLMTGQETQYF.

This chain links TRBV4-3 with TRBJ2-5, with 9 bases identical to TRBD1. The CDR3 covers 16 residues. With V trimmed by 0 bases and J by 3 bases, 5 bases remained unmatched. CDR1 LGHNA and CDR2 YSLEER come from the germline V gene. The DNA for the CDR3 is TGCGCCAGCAGCCAAGACTACAGGGGGCTTAAAGAGACCCAGTACTTC. This codes for CASSQDYRGLKETQYF.

The rearrangement joins TRBV15 to TRBJ2-5, with 8 positions matching TRBD1. The CDR3 totals 14 residues. Germline V gene lookup returns CDR1 LNHNV and CDR2 YYDKDF (reference sequence). V lost 0 bases to trimming and J lost 5 bases; unmatched junction nucleotides: 2. CDR3 DNA: TGTGCCACCAGCAGAGATCAGGGGGCCGAGACCCAGTACTTC. The encoded protein is CATSRDQGAETQYF.

This clone was recorded once. This chain joins TRBV24-1 and TRBJ2-3; TRBD1 agrees at 10 bases. The trim removed 3 bases at V and 5 bases at J, leaving 10 bases unmatched. The CDR3 loop spans 17 amino acids. Per germline, CDR1 KGHDR and CDR2 SFDVKD. The CDR3 loop reads CATSDRGRQGAGDTQYF. The CDR3 nucleotides are TGTGCCACCAGTGATCGGGGCAGACAGGGGGCGGGAGATACGCAGTATTTT.

The chain is built from TRBV2 and TRBJ2-1, with a possible D match to TRBD2 (7 bases). The CDR3 runs to 15 residues. Per germline, CDR1 SNHLY and CDR2 FYNNEI. The ends were cut back, 2 bases at V and 4 bases at J, with 12 bases in the middle. The CDR3: CASSEMRGGYNEQFF. DNA for the CDR3: TGTGCCAGCAGTGAAATGAGGGGGGGGTACAATGAGCAGTTCTTC.

The chain joins TRBV10-3 to TRBJ2-5; 9 positions match TRBD1. Trimming took 10 bases from V and 4 from J; bases not matched to a gene: 7. The CDR3 totals 13 residues. The V gene's germline CDR1 is ENHRY and CDR2 SYGVKD. CDR3 region: CATQGAGRETQYF. The CDR3 DNA is TGTGCCACACAGGGGGCAGGACGAGAGACCCAGTACTTC.

The rearrangement joins TRBV7-3 to TRBJ2-5, with D perhaps TRBD1 (6 bases). Trimming stripped 4 bases from V and 4 bases from J, with 10 bases between. The CDR3 contains 13 residues. Germline V CDR1 and CDR2: SGHTA, FQGTGA. This CDR3 is CASSSKGGETQYF. The CDR3 nucleotides read TGTGCCAGCAGCTCAAAAGGGGGAGAGACCCAGTACTTC.

The J gene is TRBJ2-2, the V gene TRBV21-1; the table's D call, TRBD1, was not checked against the DNA. TRBV21-1 is an annotated pseudogene. The CDR3 contains 18 residues. For the CDR3, the DNA is TGTGCCAGCAGCAAAGTTATTCTGACAGGGGGCGACACCGGGGAGCTGTTTTTT. Translation: CASSKVILTGGDTGELFF.

The chain has TRBV4-2 and TRBJ2-1, with 9 bases aligning to TRBD2. The J segment lost 0 bases and the V segment lost 2 bases, leaving 8 bases of the junction unmatched. The CDR3 has 18 amino acids. Germline values: CDR1 LGHNA, CDR2 YNFKEQ. The CDR3 region has the DNA TGTGCCAGCAGCCAAAGTTGGCTAGCGGGGAGCTCCTACAATGAGCAGTTCTTC. This translates into CASSQSWLAGSSYNEQFF.

The chain uses TRBV30 and TRBJ2-3; D may be TRBD1 (5 bases). With 4 bases removed from V and 1 base from J, the gap between germline ends came to 15 bases. The CDR3 has 15 amino acids. Germline V lookup: CDR1 GTSNPN, CDR2 SVGIG (reference sequence). The CDR3 spells CAWTSNLGGTDTQYF. CDR3 coding DNA: TGTGCCTGGACTTCGAATCTAGGGGGCACAGATACGCAGTATTTT.

The V and J genes are TRBV7-2 and TRBJ1-5, with 7 bases that match TRBD1. V lost 4 bases, J lost 7 bases, and 4 bases stayed unmatched. Per germline, CDR1 SGHTA and CDR2 FQGNSA. The CDR3 is 13 amino acids. Written as DNA, the CDR3 is TGTGCCAGCAGCTCCACAGGGGTCCAGCCCCAGCATTTT. Translation: CASSSTGVQPQHF.

The chain combines TRBV2 with TRBJ1-2; D is unresolved. Germline loops: CDR1 SNHLY, CDR2 FYNNEI. This CDR3 comprises 12 residues. Trimming cost V 4 bases and J 7 bases, with 10 bases left between them. CDR3 in amino acids: CASSGEAPGYTF. CDR3 bases: TGTGCCAGCAGTGGCGAGGCGCCTGGCTACACCTTC.

The CDR3 region is CASSSSPGPRTGYEQYF. The CDR3 DNA is TGTGCCAGCAGTTCCTCCCCCGGCCCTCGAACGGGTTACGAGCAGTACTTC. The V call is TRBV6-2 or TRBV6-3, the J call TRBJ2-7; the D is unclear. V was cut by 4 bases and J by 4 bases, with 23 bases left in between. This CDR3 is built from 17 residues. Germline CDR1 and CDR2: MNHEY and SVGEGT.

CDR3 in amino acids: CTSSYGRLYRFF. CDR3 in DNA: TGCACCAGCAGCTATGGCCGTTTATATCGGTTCTTC. The V gene is TRBV1, the J gene TRBJ2-1; TRBD1, as called in the table, went unchecked against the DNA. TRBV1 is described as a pseudogene. This CDR3 spans 12 amino acids.

The chain couples TRBV2 to TRBJ2-1, with D perhaps matching TRBD2 (6 bases). Trimming removed 7 bases at V and 8 bases at J, with 15 bases between. Per germline, CDR1 SNHLY and CDR2 FYNNEI. This CDR3 comprises 13 residues. In DNA, the CDR3 is TGTGCCAGCAAACTGACTAGTGAACATGAGCAGTTCTTC. This codes for CASKLTSEHEQFF.

This clone was observed a single time. DNA for the CDR3: TGTGCCAGCAGCTTGAATTTACCGGGACAGGCAAGCAATCAGCCCCAGCATTTT. Translation gives CASSLNLPGQASNQPQHF. V usage is TRBV7-2 and J usage is TRBJ1-5; 8 bases line up with TRBD1. The germline gives CDR1 SGHTA, CDR2 FQGNSA. V was pared by 3 bases and J by 1 base, with 11 bases of the junction left unmatched. The CDR3 spans 18 residues.

This chain uses TRBV28 with TRBJ1-1; possible D gene TRBD1, 5 bases. The V gene lost 7 bases and the J gene lost 3 bases, with 18 bases spanning the gap. Germline V gene data show CDR1 as MDHEN and CDR2 as SYDVKM. The length of the CDR3 is 15 residues. CDR3 bases: TGTGCCAGCACCGGATCTGGGGGGATGTACACTGAAGCTTTCTTT. Its translation: CASTGSGGMYTEAFF.

This clone was seen more than once but under ten times. The V call is TRBV2, the J call TRBJ1-5; 9 bases line up with TRBD1. The J segment lost 6 bases and the V segment lost 6 bases, leaving 6 bases of the junction unmatched. Germline CDR1 and CDR2: SNHLY and FYNNEI. The length of the CDR3 is 14 residues. CDR3 sequence reads: CASRPGTGLQPQHF. In DNA form, the CDR3 reads TGTGCCAGCAGGCCCGGGACAGGGCTTCAGCCCCAGCATTTT.

This rearrangement joins TRBV24-1 to TRBJ2-1, with no clear D. The germline gives CDR1 KGHDR, CDR2 SFDVKD. The V end lost 4 bases, the J end lost 6 bases, and 15 bases lay between the germline ends. The CDR3 extends over 15 amino acids. The CDR3: CATSESYTPGNEQFF. As DNA, the CDR3 is TGTGCCACCAGTGAGTCTTACACCCCGGGCAATGAGCAGTTCTTC.

This chain links TRBV10-3 with TRBJ1-1, with D uncertain. With 5 bases removed from V and 3 bases from J, the gap between germline ends came to 16 bases. Germline CDR1 and CDR2: ENHRY and SYGVKD. There are 15 residues in the CDR3. This CDR3 is CAISTTNTADTEAFF. The CDR3 bases are TGTGCCATCAGTACCACTAATACCGCCGACACTGAAGCTTTCTTT.

The V and J genes are TRBV6-5 and TRBJ1-1, with D possibly being TRBD1 (5 bases). There are 13 residues in the CDR3. V lost 6 bases and J lost 1, with 9 bases in between. Germline values: CDR1 MNHEY, CDR2 SVGAGI. The CDR3 is CASSLTANTEAFF. The CDR3 nucleotides are TGTGCCAGCAGCTTGACAGCGAACACTGAAGCTTTCTTT.

This clone was counted ten times or more. The junction departs from the called germline gene at one end, perhaps through a read error. This chain connects TRBV13 to TRBJ2-7; 10 bases match TRBD1. Germline V gene data show CDR1 as PRHDT and CDR2 as FYEKMQ (reference sequence). The CDR3 totals 12 residues. CDR3 nucleotides: TGTGCCAGCAGCTTAGGAACCGGGACAGGGGCCTTC. Encoded protein: CASSLGTGTGAF.

The chain employs TRBV5-4 and TRBJ2-1; D possibly corresponds to TRBD1 (5 bases). Germline V gene lookup returns CDR1 SGHNT and CDR2 YYREEE (reference sequence). V gave up 2 bases and J gave up 8 bases, with 17 bases separating them. The CDR3 totals 15 residues. CDR3 sequence (DNA): TGTGCCAGCAGCTTTTCTACAGGTGTTAAGGATGAGCAGTTCTTC. This translates into CASSFSTGVKDEQFF.